This T cell receptor (beta chain) appears in the sequencing data of a study of T cell responses to AZD1222 COVID-19 vaccine. This CDR3 has 15 residues. V lost 4 bases to trimming and J lost 0 bases, with 13 bases between them. Germline V gene lookup returns CDR1 SGHRS and CDR2 YFSETQ. Here immunoSEQ multiplex PCR was the method, and the copy in TCRdb shows in-frame clones only, minus some. The sample lists some 140,000 clones, around nine tenths seen once, with approximately 20% in the top ten. The sequence was obtained from an adult in good health. Source: peripheral blood, taken on day 0 of AZD1222 vaccination. The genes are TRBV5-1 and TRBJ1-1; no clear D. CDR3 sequence (DNA): TGCGCCAGCAGCCCGCCCGGGGTCATGAACACTGAAGCTTTCTTT. Its translation is CASSPPGVMNTEAFF.